The following is a T cell receptor (beta chain) sequence with its context. Germline values: CDR1 LNHDA, CDR2 SQIVND (reference sequence). CDR3 length equals 16 residues. Trimming took 6 bases from V and 8 from J; bases not matched to a gene: 14. This sample was taken from a study of T cell changes during pregnancy in multiple sclerosis. The assay was immunoSEQ multiplex PCR, and TCRdb's table has in-frame clones only and misses some. The table has about 40,000 clones, more than 85% seen once; the top ten hold just under 0.5%. The V call is TRBV19, the J call TRBJ1-4; 8 nucleotides line up with TRBD1. The sequence was obtained from a female donor in good health, enrolled as a control in a pregnancy study. The source material was CD4+ T cells from peripheral blood mononuclear cells, sampled in the second trimester of pregnancy. This CDR3 reads CASSKRETGANEKLFF. The DNA of the CDR3 is TGTGCCAGTAGCAAGAGGGAGACAGGGGCGAACGAAAAACTGTTTTTT.